These 23 T cell receptor beta chains came from one sample sequenced in a study of T cell responses to AZD1222 COVID-19 vaccine. The method was immunoSEQ multiplex PCR; TCRdb's version includes in-frame clones alone and lacks a portion of them. Of 120,000 to 150,000 clones listed, roughly 90% were seen once; the top ten hold approximately 3%. This specimen was peripheral blood, taken on day 0 of AZD1222 vaccination. These TCRs come from an adult in good health.

The rearrangement links TRBV6-5 to TRBJ1-5; D is ambiguous. Germline V lookup: CDR1 MNHEY, CDR2 SVGAGI. V gave up 0 bases and J gave up 7 bases, with 7 bases separating them. The CDR3 runs to 13 residues. The CDR3 region has the DNA TGTGCCAGCAGTTACTCGTCGGGGCAGCCCCAGCATTTT. Its protein is CASSYSSGQPQHF.

The chain is built from TRBV4-1 and TRBJ1-1, with D unresolved. The CDR3 extends over 14 amino acids. CDR1 is MGHRA, CDR2 YSYEKL, per germline. V shed 5 bases and J shed 2 bases, with 12 bases lying between them. This CDR3 is CASSDGPFNTEAFF. Written as DNA, the CDR3 is TGCGCCAGCAGCGACGGACCTTTTAACACTGAAGCTTTCTTT.

This chain joins TRBV24-1 and TRBJ2-2; the D is unclear. The V end lost 3 bases, the J end lost 4 bases, and 14 bases lay between the germline ends. The CDR3 sequence is 16 residues long. Germline values: CDR1 KGHDR, CDR2 SFDVKD. CDR3 in DNA: TGTGCCACCAGTGATCCGCTAGGCGCTGGCACCGGGGAGCTGTTTTTT. Amino acids: CATSDPLGAGTGELFF.

Only one count was recorded for this clone. The chain joins TRBV6-5 to TRBJ1-1; no reliable D call. The germline V gene encodes CDR1 MNHEY and CDR2 SVGAGI. Trimming shortened V by 6 bases and J by 5 bases, and 7 bases separated the two germline ends. This CDR3 has 11 residues. CDR3 in amino acids: CASSAWTEAFF. The CDR3, as DNA: TGTGCCAGCAGCGCCTGGACTGAAGCTTTCTTT.

The V call is TRBV6-1, the J call TRBJ2-3, with D possibly called TRBD1 or TRBD2 (5 bases each). Deletions cut 2 bases from V and 2 bases from J, with 11 bases between. The CDR3 runs to 15 residues. Germline CDR1 MNHNS, CDR2 SASEGT. The CDR3 loop reads CASSEFRGVTDTQYF. DNA for the CDR3: TGTGCCAGCAGTGAATTTAGAGGGGTCACAGATACGCAGTATTTT.

The chain recombines TRBV9 with TRBJ1-4; D unclear. This CDR3 comprises 15 residues. V lost 4 bases and J 12 bases, leaving 22 bases between the germline ends. CDR1 and CDR2 (germline): SGDLS, YYNGEE. The CDR3 is CASSSFGSKWGELFF. CDR3 bases: TGTGCCAGCAGCTCATTCGGGTCGAAGTGGGGAGAACTGTTTTTT.

The chain links TRBV28 to TRBJ2-4, with D perhaps matching TRBD2 (6 bases). Looked up from germline, CDR1 is MDHEN and CDR2 is SYDVKM. V was cut by 4 bases and J by 11 bases, with 9 bases left in between. The CDR3 is 11 residues long. The CDR3, as DNA: TGTGCCAGCAGTTCGCGGGGTGTTCAGTACTTC. Residues: CASSSRGVQYF.

This chain uses TRBV7-3 with TRBJ1-2; possible D gene TRBD1, 5 bases. V gave up 2 bases and J gave up 7 bases, with 11 bases separating them. CDR3 length: 13 residues. CDR1 SGHTA and CDR2 FQGTGA come from the germline V gene. CDR3 loop: CASSLAGGSGYTF. In DNA form, the CDR3 reads TGTGCCAGCAGCTTAGCCGGGGGAAGTGGCTACACCTTC.

The chain uses TRBV19 and TRBJ1-2, with D maybe TRBD1 (5 bases). CDR1 and CDR2 (germline): LNHDA, SQIVND (reference sequence). This CDR3 comprises 17 residues. V was trimmed by 3 bases and J by 4 bases, leaving 21 bases between them. The CDR3 is CASSIIRPGSQGYGYTF. The CDR3 nucleotides are TGTGCCAGTAGTATTATTCGGCCCGGGTCGCAGGGCTATGGCTACACCTTC.

The DNA of the CDR3 is TGTGCCAGCAGCTTAGGAGTTAGCGGGGGACGAGAGACCCAGTACTTC. Translated: CASSLGVSGGRETQYF. The V gene is TRBV7-3, the J gene TRBJ2-5, with TRBD2 matching 9 bases. The CDR3 is 16 amino acids. Germline V gene lookup returns CDR1 SGHTA and CDR2 FQGTGA. V was clipped by 2 bases and J by 4 bases; unmatched bases: 8.

The J gene is TRBJ2-2, the V gene TRBV10-3; 7 bases fit TRBD2. Germline CDR1 is ENHRY and CDR2 is SYGVKD. V lost 8 bases, J lost 0 bases, and 6 bases stayed unmatched. The CDR3 has 15 amino acids. The CDR3 DNA is TGTGCCATCTCCCTTCGGGGGGCGAACACCGGGGAGCTGTTTTTT. Encoded protein: CAISLRGANTGELFF.

The V gene is TRBV19, the J gene TRBJ1-2; no firm D call. V lost 3 bases, J lost 3 bases, and 11 bases lay in between. Germline lookup yields CDR1 LNHDA and CDR2 SQIVND (reference sequence). The CDR3 sequence is 14 residues long. CDR3 amino acids: CASSIQALDYGYTF. CDR3 nucleotide sequence: TGTGCCAGTAGTATCCAGGCCCTTGACTATGGCTACACCTTC.

CDR3 amino acids: CASSRGESSTDTQYF. In DNA, the CDR3 is TGTGCCAGCAGTAGGGGTGAATCTAGCACAGATACGCAGTATTTT. The rearrangement uses TRBV6-4 and TRBJ2-3, with TRBD1 as a possible D gene (5 bases). The CDR3 runs 15 residues. Deletions cut 5 bases from V and 0 bases from J, with 12 bases between. The germline CDR1 and CDR2 sequences are MRHNA and SNTAGT.

The chain combines TRBV9 with TRBJ2-5; the D gene could be TRBD1 or TRBD2 (6 bases each). V was shortened by 5 bases and J by 1 base, with 12 bases between the two germline ends. The length of the CDR3 is 14 residues. Germline V gene lookup returns CDR1 SGDLS and CDR2 YYNGEE. The CDR3 is CASSAGQLQETQYF. CDR3 in DNA: TGTGCCAGCAGTGCGGGACAACTCCAAGAGACCCAGTACTTC.

The chain recombines TRBV5-5 with TRBJ2-5; D not resolved. The CDR3 is 13 amino acids. Trimming stripped 0 bases from V and 1 base from J, with 4 bases between. Germline lookup yields CDR1 SGHKS and CDR2 YYEKEE (reference sequence). CDR3 DNA sequence: TGTGCCAGCAGCTTGGGCTCCCAAGAGACCCAGTACTTC. This translates into CASSLGSQETQYF.

The chain has TRBV19 and TRBJ2-1; weak D call: TRBD2 (6 bases). CDR1 and CDR2 (germline): LNHDA, SQIVND (reference sequence). Trimming pared 6 bases from V and 0 bases from J, leaving 12 bases between. This CDR3 comprises 15 residues. The CDR3: CASRTSGFSYNEQFF. The CDR3 DNA follows: TGTGCCAGTAGGACCAGCGGGTTCTCCTACAATGAGCAGTTCTTC.

The chain links TRBV11-2 to TRBJ1-3; D gene unclear. Trimming took 6 bases from V and 0 from J, leaving 9 bases between them. The CDR3 has 14 residues. Looked up from germline, CDR1 is SGHAT and CDR2 is FQNNGV. The CDR3 loop reads CASSRMGSGNTIYF. CDR3 coding DNA: TGTGCCAGCAGTCGGATGGGCTCTGGAAACACCATATATTTT.

Points on this clone: Its ends do not fully match the called genes, so a read error is possible. This CDR3 is CASTAKGDSHF. CDR3 in DNA: TGTGCCAGCACCGCAAAGGGGGACTCTCACTTC. The chain uses TRBV2 and TRBJ2-7; perhaps D is TRBD1 or TRBD2 (6 bases each). Germline CDR1 SNHLY, CDR2 FYNNEI. This CDR3 region has 11 residues.

This sequence joins TRBV4-1 and TRBJ2-5; 7 bases are a match to TRBD2. V was pared by 5 bases and J by 3 bases, with 6 bases of the junction left unmatched. This CDR3 contains 14 residues. Germline CDR1 is MGHRA and CDR2 is YSYEKL. For the CDR3, the DNA is TGCGCCAGCAGCTACCCGGGACTAAAAGAGACCCAGTACTTC. It translates to CASSYPGLKETQYF.

The V and J genes are TRBV5-5 and TRBJ1-6; D not certain. V was pared by 0 bases and J by 10 bases, with 8 bases between. The CDR3 totals 13 residues. Germline loops: CDR1 SGHKS, CDR2 YYEKEE (reference sequence). The CDR3 DNA sequence: TGTGCCAGCAGCTTGGAGTGGGGATCACCCCTCCACTTT. Translation gives CASSLEWGSPLHF.

This chain links TRBV9 with TRBJ2-1; D call uncertain. Germline CDR1 reads SGDLS; CDR2 reads YYNGEE. The CDR3 covers 13 residues. V lost 2 bases and J 8 bases, leaving 11 bases between the germline ends. This chain's CDR3 is CASSVPRSHEQFF. In DNA form, the CDR3 reads TGTGCCAGCAGCGTCCCCAGGTCTCATGAGCAGTTCTTC.

The genes are TRBV5-4 and TRBJ2-2; 8 positions agree with TRBD2. V was clipped by 4 bases and J by 2 bases; unmatched bases: 10. This CDR3 has 17 residues. Germline CDR1 is SGHNT and CDR2 is YYREEE (reference sequence). The DNA of the CDR3 is TGTGCCAGCAGCCGGTCATTAGCGGGACTAAACACCGGGGAGCTGTTTTTT. Amino acid sequence: CASSRSLAGLNTGELFF.

The rearrangement links TRBV18 to TRBJ1-3; TRBD1 aligns across 8 bases. The V and J ends lost 5 bases and 0 bases, in that order; junction bases with no gene match: 6. In germline, CDR1 is KGHSH, CDR2 LQKENI. CDR3 length equals 16 residues. This CDR3 reads CASSTGQGVSGNTIYF. CDR3 DNA: TGTGCCAGCTCAACCGGACAGGGTGTCTCTGGAAACACCATATATTTT.